This T cell receptor beta chain was sequenced for a study of blood T cells in healthy people across ages. The use of a sample-barcoded 5' primer and a J-beta primer mix characterized a second PCR of about 6 to 12 cycles. With 12 random nucleotides, a template-switch adaptor tagged each individual cDNA molecule. TCRdb independently ran MiXCR on the 5' RACE reads; one entry per CDR3 protein. The data show roughly 1.5 million distinct CDR3 sequences, with 42% seen just once and approximately 4.1% held by the top ten. The sequence was collected from a young woman in good health. Material for sequencing was blood.

CDR3 sequence (DNA): TGCGCCAGCAGCCAGATGGGGGGAGCGGGAGACTCCTACAATGAGCAGTTCTTC. Translated: CASSQMGGAGDSYNEQFF. The J gene is TRBJ2-1, the V gene TRBV4-3; 8 positions match TRBD2. V lost 3 bases to trimming and J lost 0 bases; unmatched junction nucleotides: 10. The CDR3 runs 18 residues. Germline V gene sequence: CDR1 LGHNA, CDR2 YSLEER.